This is a list of T cell receptor beta chains from one sample in a study of regulatory T cells in long-lasting Graves disease. TCRdb used MiXCR to reprocess the multiplex PCR reads, holding one entry per CDR3 protein. Of fewer than 650,000 distinct CDR3 sequences listed, approximately 15% are singletons. These data also featured in a second study, about T cells in Graves' hyperthyroidism and ophthalmopathy.

Sequencing was performed on peripheral blood mononuclear cells (PBMCs), taken at new diagnosis, from a patient treated with antithyroid drugs. These receptors were taken from a woman in her twenties or thirties with Graves disease. Both conserved end residues are part of each CDR3. D genes are given only for firm matches. A row's size may be missing; if present it is once, few, many or a size class.

size: few; V: TRBV14; J: TRBJ2-7; D: .; DNA: TGTGCCAGCAGCCAAGATGGGGTCTCCTACGAGCAGTACTTC; CDR3: CASSQDGVSYEQYF
size: .; V: TRBV30; J: TRBJ2-5; D: .; DNA: TGTGCCTGGAGTCCCCTAGACCAGCGAGGGGAGACCCAGTACTTC; CDR3: CAWSPLDQRGETQYF
size: .; V: TRBV4-1; J: TRBJ2-1; D: .; DNA: TGCGCCAGCAGCCAAGGCTTCCTAGCCAGCCATGAGCAGTTCTTC; CDR3: CASSQGFLASHEQFF
size: few; V: TRBV5-1; J: TRBJ2-3; D: .; DNA: TGCGCCAGCAGCTTGGAGCGGCCCACAGATACGCAGTATTTT; CDR3: CASSLERPTDTQYF
size: .; V: TRBV7-9; J: TRBJ1-1; D: .; DNA: TGTGCCAGCAGCCCCAAAGAGGGGGGGAACACTGAAGCTTTCTTT; CDR3: CASSPKEGGNTEAFF
size: few; V: TRBV19; J: TRBJ2-2; D: .; DNA: TGTGCCAGTAGTATAGAGTTTTCGGGCCCTTACGGGACCGGGGAGCTGTTTTTT; CDR3: CASSIEFSGPYGTGELFF
size: few; V: TRBV28; J: TRBJ2-1; D: TRBD2; DNA: TGTGCCAGCATTCCCCGGAGCGGGACGGGTTACAATGAGCAGTTCTTC; CDR3: CASIPRSGTGYNEQFF
size: many; V: TRBV7-9; J: TRBJ1-1; D: .; DNA: TGTGCCAGCACCCCGGTTGGGACGCAGACAACCGAAGCTTTCTTT; CDR3: CASTPVGTQTTEAFF
size: .; V: TRBV20-1; J: TRBJ1-1; D: .; DNA: TGCAGCGGGTCCTATGGACCGTCGAACACTGAAGCTTTCTTT; CDR3: CSGSYGPSNTEAFF
size: few; V: TRBV30; J: TRBJ1-2; D: .; DNA: TGCGCCTGGAGTGTAAGGGTGGGCGGCTACACCTTC; CDR3: CAWSVRVGGYTF
size: many; V: TRBV7-2; J: TRBJ2-1; D: .; DNA: TGTGCCAGCAGCCCCGACTACACCTCCTATGAGCAGTTCTTC; CDR3: CASSPDYTSYEQFF
size: few; V: TRBV3-1; J: TRBJ2-1; D: TRBD2; DNA: TGTGCCAGCAGCCCCCTCTGGACTAGCGGGAGGGCCGATAGCTACAATGAGCAGTTCTTC; CDR3: CASSPLWTSGRADSYNEQFF
size: .; V: TRBV20-1; J: TRBJ2-1; D: TRBD2; DNA: TGCAGTGCTAGAGTGCTCGGGACTAGCGGGTTCAATGAGCAGTTCTTC; CDR3: CSARVLGTSGFNEQFF
size: many; V: TRBV14; J: TRBJ2-3; D: TRBD1; DNA: TGTGCCAGCAGCCAAGGAGGACAGGGTGTCGATACGCAGTATTTT; CDR3: CASSQGGQGVDTQYF
size: .; V: TRBV18; J: TRBJ1-5; D: .; DNA: TGTGCCAGCTCTAATATGACAGTTGGGGCTTGGGAACAGCCCCAGCATTTT; CDR3: CASSNMTVGAWEQPQHF
size: .; V: TRBV10-3; J: TRBJ2-6; D: .; DNA: TGTGCCACCCACGGGGACCCTCCTGGGGCCAACGTCCTGACTTTC; CDR3: CATHGDPPGANVLTF
size: .; V: TRBV10-3; J: TRBJ2-1; D: TRBD2; DNA: TGTGCCACAGAGAGCGGGACCTACAATGAGCAGTTCTTC; CDR3: CATESGTYNEQFF
size: many; V: TRBV11-2; J: TRBJ2-5; D: .; DNA: TGTGCCAGCAGCTTTACAGGATCAGAGACCCAGTACTTC; CDR3: CASSFTGSETQYF
size: few; V: TRBV20-1; J: TRBJ2-7; D: TRBD2; DNA: TGCAGTGCTCTGACTAGCGGGAGGGCCGGGTCCTACGAGCAGTACTTC; CDR3: CSALTSGRAGSYEQYF
size: many; V: TRBV7-2; J: TRBJ2-7; D: TRBD2; DNA: TGTGCCAGCAGCTTAGGTTCTAGCGGAAACTACGAGCAGTACTTC; CDR3: CASSLGSSGNYEQYF
size: few; V: TRBV3-1; J: TRBJ2-7; D: .; DNA: TGTGCCAGCAGCTTCTACAGGGAACCCTACGAGCAGTACTTC; CDR3: CASSFYREPYEQYF
size: many; V: TRBV5-6; J: TRBJ2-1; D: .; DNA: TGTGCCAGCAGCTCCGGACCGGGCTATGAGCAGTTCTTC; CDR3: CASSSGPGYEQFF
size: many; V: TRBV6-1; J: TRBJ2-5; D: TRBD2; DNA: TGTGCCAGCAGCCCTATTAGCGGGCAGAAAGAGACCCAGTACTTC; CDR3: CASSPISGQKETQYF
size: many; V: TRBV11-2; J: TRBJ1-3; D: .; DNA: TGTGCCAGCAGCCAGAGGGGGTTCGGGAACACCATATATTTT; CDR3: CASSQRGFGNTIYF
size: many; V: TRBV28; J: TRBJ2-4; D: TRBD2; DNA: TGTGCCAGCAGTTTCCCCCCGGGAGGGGTCTATGTAGCCAAAAACATTCAGTACTTC; CDR3: CASSFPPGGVYVAKNIQYF
size: many; V: TRBV28; J: TRBJ2-3; D: .; DNA: TGTGCCAGCAGTTTCCCATCCAGCACAGATACGCAGTATTTT; CDR3: CASSFPSSTDTQYF
size: few; V: TRBV6-2/TRBV6-3; J: TRBJ1-2; D: .; DNA: TGTGCCAGCAGTGTTGTAGAAGACTATGGCTACACCTTC; CDR3: CASSVVEDYGYTF
size: .; V: TRBV20-1; J: TRBJ2-3; D: .; DNA: TGCAGTGCCATACGAGTCACGGGTACGCAGTATTTT; CDR3: CSAIRVTGTQYF